This TCR beta chain derives from a study of cytomegalovirus exposure and HLA in healthy donors. Overall study: Most genotyped donors, around 78% of more than 300, had Caucasian-associated genetic ancestry.

To note about this clone: Its antigen is as yet unknown.

Points from the study as a whole: The authors listed 164 TCR beta chains as cytomegalovirus-associated. Sequencing likely caused a cluster of highly shared sequence variants.

CDR1 and CDR2 (germline): LNHDA, SQIVND (reference sequence). CDR3 size: 15 residues. Trimming left V 5 bases short and J 0 bases short, with 13 bases between. Use of 60 Vbeta and 13 Jbeta primers characterized the PCR. Assay used: immunoSEQ multiplex PCR; TCRdb lists only in-frame clones, some missing. The profile shows under 200,000 clones, about 82% of them singletons. The chain has TRBV19 and TRBJ1-2; tentatively, D is TRBD1 (6 bases). This receptor was identified in a female donor in good health and CMV-seronegative. The sample was PBMCs. CDR3 residues: CASSSQGIPNYGYTF. The CDR3 region has the DNA TGTGCCAGTAGTTCTCAGGGGATCCCTAACTATGGCTACACCTTC.